These 17 T cell receptor beta chains came from one sample sequenced in a study of blood T cell repertoires in COVID-19. Sequencing used immunoSEQ multiplex PCR; TCRdb keeps in-frame clones, though not all of them. The data contain a few hundred thousand clones, more than 70% of them seen just once; the ten biggest clones take up 1% to 1.5%. Sequencing was performed on peripheral blood. These TCRs come from a man aged 35-49 years with acute or convalescent COVID-19.

The J gene is TRBJ2-4, the V gene TRBV27; a weak D match, TRBD2 (6 bases). The germline CDR1 and CDR2 sequences are MNHEY and SMNVEV (reference sequence). The CDR3 sequence is 18 residues long. V was pared by 5 bases and J by 1 base, with 21 bases between. CDR3 DNA sequence: TGTGCCAGCAGTCCGGGCGGCGGGGTCGGGGTGGCCAAAAACATTCAGTACTTC. It yields the protein CASSPGGGVGVAKNIQYF.

This chain joins TRBV29-1 and TRBJ2-7, with D perhaps matching TRBD1 (6 bases). V lost 2 bases and J 4 bases, leaving 21 bases between the germline ends. The CDR3 has 16 residues. Germline V gene data show CDR1 as SQVTM and CDR2 as ANQGSEA. The CDR3 DNA reads as TGCAGCGTTGAAATTCCAGGGGAAAAATCAGGGTACGAGCAGTACTTC. It specifies CSVEIPGEKSGYEQYF.

This clone was seen a single time. Here the CDR3 DNA reads TGTGCCTCTAACAGGGATTTTGGTGGCCCCACTGAAGCTTTCTTT. Protein product: CASNRDFGGPTEAFF. J is TRBJ1-1 and V is TRBV19; D might be TRBD1 (6 bases). The CDR3 extends over 15 amino acids. CDR1 is LNHDA, CDR2 SQIVND, per germline (reference sequence). V was pared by 11 bases and J by 4 bases, with 23 bases between. The variable domain in full, with the rest retrieved from reference TRBV19 and TRBJ1-1, is DGGITQSPKYLFRKEGQNVTLSCEQNLNHDAMYWYRQDPGQGLRLIYYSQIVNDFQKGDIAEGYSVSREKKESFPLTVTSAQKNPTAFYLCASNRDFGGPTEAFFGQGTRLTVV.

This chain joins TRBV7-8 and TRBJ1-6, with 7 bases fitting TRBD1. The CDR3 runs to 16 residues. Germline V gene sequence: CDR1 SGHVS, CDR2 FQNEAQ. The V segment lost 5 bases and the J segment 2 bases; nucleotides outside the gene matches: 6. The CDR3 DNA follows: TGTGCCAGCAGCCGAGAACAGGGGACCTATAATTCACCCCTCCACTTT. Translated, it gives CASSREQGTYNSPLHF.

The rearrangement uses TRBV15 and TRBJ1-1, with TRBD1 matching over 7 bases. The CDR3 extends over 16 amino acids. J lost 5 bases, V lost 4 bases, and 13 bases had no gene match. Germline V gene lookup returns CDR1 LNHNV and CDR2 YYDKDF (reference sequence). The CDR3 sequence: CATSIDGRGERTEAFF. CDR3 DNA sequence: TGTGCCACCAGCATTGACGGCAGGGGGGAAAGAACTGAAGCTTTCTTT.

The chain joins TRBV25-1 to TRBJ1-6; D gene unclear. V shed 3 bases and J shed 0 bases, with 6 bases lying between them. The length of the CDR3 is 15 residues. Germline V gene data show CDR1 as MGHDK and CDR2 as SYGVNS. CDR3 sequence reads: CASSDGSSYNSPLHF. As DNA, the CDR3 is TGTGCCAGCAGTGACGGGAGCTCCTATAATTCACCCCTCCACTTT.

A remark on this clone: At one end the junction does not follow the germline gene, possibly because of a read error. The chain employs TRBV7-7 and TRBJ1-6; a weak D match, TRBD1 (5 bases). CDR3 length: 13 residues. In germline, CDR1 is SSHAT, CDR2 FNYEAQ (reference sequence). DNA of the CDR3: TGTGCTAGCAGCACAGGATATAATTCACCCCTCCACTTT. Translation gives CASSTGYNSPLHF.

The CDR3 DNA is TGCGCCAGCAGCTTCCGACTTAGCTCCTACAATGAGCAGTTCTTC. Encoded protein: CASSFRLSSYNEQFF. The J gene is TRBJ2-1, the V gene TRBV5-1, with unresolved D. The CDR3 is 15 amino acids. V was pared by 2 bases and J by 0 bases, with 9 bases between. Germline lookup yields CDR1 SGHRS and CDR2 YFSETQ.

V usage is TRBV19 and J usage is TRBJ2-7; TRBD1 is a possible D gene (6 bases). V shed 2 bases and J shed 0 bases, with 8 bases lying between them. The CDR3 has 14 amino acids. Germline V CDR1 and CDR2: LNHDA, SQIVND (reference sequence). The CDR3 loop is CASSITDSSYEQYF. DNA of the CDR3: TGTGCCAGTAGTATAACGGACAGCTCCTACGAGCAGTACTTC.

The CDR3 loop is CASRRAGTDQETQYF. DNA of the CDR3: TGTGCCAGCAGGAGGGCCGGGACAGATCAAGAGACCCAGTACTTC. The J gene is TRBJ2-5, the V gene TRBV28, with TRBD1 matching 7 bases. Germline CDR1 MDHEN, CDR2 SYDVKM. The CDR3 contains 15 residues. The J segment lost 2 bases and the V segment lost 6 bases, leaving 9 bases of the junction unmatched. The entire variable domain, with the rest obtained from reference TRBV28 and TRBJ2-5, is as follows: DVKVTQSSRYLVKRTGEKVFLECVQDMDHENMFWYRQDPGLGLRLIYFSYDVKMKEKGDIPEGYSVSREKKERFSLILESASTNQTSMYLCASRRAGTDQETQYFGPGTRLLVL.

The V call is TRBV28, the J call TRBJ2-3; D perhaps matches TRBD1 (6 bases). V was pared by 1 base and J by 1 base, with 12 bases between. The germline V gene encodes CDR1 MDHEN and CDR2 SYDVKM. This CDR3 contains 16 residues. The CDR3 sequence is CASSLSSGVRTDTQYF. The CDR3 nucleotides read TGTGCCAGCAGTTTATCTTCAGGGGTGCGCACAGATACGCAGTATTTT.

This chain connects TRBV5-6 to TRBJ2-5, with 8 bases lining up with TRBD1. Germline lookup yields CDR1 SGHDT and CDR2 YYEEEE. CDR3 size: 14 residues. J was trimmed by 5 bases and V by 4 bases; bases with no gene match: 7. CDR3 protein: CASSRTGIEETQYF. CDR3 DNA sequence: TGTGCCAGCAGCCGGACAGGGATAGAGGAGACCCAGTACTTC. Variable domain in full (rest from reference TRBV5-6 and TRBJ2-5): DAGVTQSPTHLIKTRGQQVTLRCSPKSGHDTVSWYQQALGQGPQFIFQYYEEEERQRGNFPDRFSGHQFPNYSSELNVNALLLGDSALYLCASSRTGIEETQYFGPGTRLLVL.

The CDR3 loop is CATSGQGARNQPQHF. CDR3 DNA sequence: TGTGCCACCAGCGGACAGGGGGCACGCAATCAGCCCCAGCATTTT. The J gene is TRBJ1-5, the V gene TRBV15; 11 bases fit TRBD1. The junction had 2 bases not matched to a gene; V was cut back by 5 bases and J by 2 bases. The CDR3 runs 15 residues. Germline loops: CDR1 LNHNV, CDR2 YYDKDF (reference sequence).

This sequence joins TRBV19 and TRBJ1-5; TRBD1 agrees at 8 bases. Unmatched junction bases numbered 9, after V lost 5 bases and J lost 3 bases. The germline V gene encodes CDR1 LNHDA and CDR2 SQIVND (reference sequence). This CDR3 contains 16 residues. CDR3: CASSLRTGHVNQPQHF. The CDR3 nucleotides are TGTGCCAGTAGTCTACGGACAGGGCATGTCAATCAGCCCCAGCATTTT.

The genes are TRBV6-5 and TRBJ2-1; D perhaps matches TRBD1 (6 bases). The CDR3 has 14 amino acids. Trimming took off 6 bases at V and 2 bases at J, with 11 bases between the two ends. The germline gives CDR1 MNHEY, CDR2 SVGAGI. CDR3: CASSTGTPYNEQFF. DNA of the CDR3: TGTGCCAGCAGCACCGGGACACCCTACAATGAGCAGTTCTTC.

The V call is TRBV13, the J call TRBJ1-4; unclear D gene. Between the trimmed V and J ends, which lost 8 bases and 9 bases, there was a span of 16 bases. Per the germline V gene, CDR1 is PRHDT and CDR2 is FYEKMQ (reference sequence). The CDR3 spans 13 residues. CDR3 sequence: CASSGTARKKLFF. CDR3 coding DNA: TGTGCCAGCTCGGGAACAGCGCGCAAAAAACTGTTTTTT.

This chain links TRBV2 with TRBJ1-1, with D hard to call. The V end lost 7 bases, the J end lost 4 bases, and 13 bases lay between the germline ends. The length of the CDR3 is 13 residues. CDR1 SNHLY and CDR2 FYNNEI come from the germline V gene. The CDR3 sequence: CASNARGLTEAFF. CDR3 coding DNA: TGTGCCAGCAATGCACGCGGTCTCACTGAAGCTTTCTTT.